The next 23 T cell receptor beta chains were all read from a single sample in a study of T cells expressing NK-cell markers. TCRdb reanalyzed the 5' RACE reads and collapses them to one entry per CDR3 protein, without DNA. The repertoire table contains about 460,000 distinct CDR3 sequences. The sequenced sample was blood T cells: a sorted CD56 or NKG2C T cell subset, CD4+ or CD8+ T cells, or bulk PBMC T cells (not recorded which). The receptor set was obtained from a woman between 50 and 59 years old in good health.

The V gene is TRBV11-2, the J gene TRBJ2-6. This CDR3 contains 15 residues. Germline CDR1 reads SGHAT; CDR2 reads FQNNGV. CDR3 amino acids: CASRSPASGANVLTF.

This sequence joins TRBV7-8 and TRBJ2-7; TCRdb gives TRBD1 as the D gene, but with no DNA this cannot be confirmed. Looked up from germline, CDR1 is SGHVS and CDR2 is FQNEAQ. The CDR3 covers 13 residues. CDR3 sequence: CASSLGGTGGEYF.

V usage is TRBV20-1 and J usage is TRBJ2-2; TCRdb gives TRBD2 as the D gene, but with no DNA this cannot be confirmed. In germline, CDR1 is DFQATT, CDR2 SNEGSKA (reference sequence). The length of the CDR3 is 19 residues. The CDR3 loop reads CSARAMRPPGLAVYGELFF.

The J gene is TRBJ2-1, the V gene TRBV24-1; TCRdb reports TRBD1, a call that lacks DNA to check it against. This CDR3 is built from 17 residues. Per the germline V gene, CDR1 is KGHDR and CDR2 is SFDVKD. This CDR3 is CATSDLLDRGTYNEQFF.

The J gene is TRBJ2-2, the V gene TRBV4-1. Germline V CDR1 and CDR2: MGHRA, YSYEKL. The CDR3 runs 17 residues. This chain's CDR3 is CASSQDRGSANTGELFF.

CDR3 amino acids: CASSYGTGPGNTIYF. The gene calls are TRBV7-9 and TRBJ1-3; the D gene TCRdb calls, TRBD1, cannot be checked with no DNA. This CDR3 region has 15 residues. The germline V gene encodes CDR1 SEHNR and CDR2 FQNEAQ (reference sequence).

The chain combines TRBV12-3 or TRBV12-4 with TRBJ2-2; the D gene TCRdb calls, TRBD2, cannot be checked with no DNA. This CDR3 comprises 19 residues. CDR3 protein: CASILLGTSGRGGTGELFF.

V usage is TRBV20-1 and J usage is TRBJ2-7; TCRdb gives TRBD2 as the D gene, but with no DNA this cannot be confirmed. CDR3 length: 13 residues. CDR1 and CDR2 from the germline V gene are DFQATT and SNEGSKA (reference sequence). The CDR3 region is CSAERESLGEQYF.

CDR3 sequence reads: CASSDRPPTEAFF. V and J are TRBV2 and TRBJ1-1. This CDR3 is built from 13 residues. Germline-derived CDR1 and CDR2 are SNHLY and FYNNEI.

This sequence joins TRBV27 and TRBJ2-1; as DNA is missing, the TRBD1 call by TCRdb cannot be tested. The germline V gene has CDR1 MNHEY and CDR2 SMNVEV (reference sequence). The CDR3 length is 15 residues. The CDR3 protein is CASSPGTGYDNEQFF.

V gene TRBV9 combines with J gene TRBJ1-1. The CDR3 is 14 amino acids. Germline V lookup: CDR1 SGDLS, CDR2 YYNGEE. The CDR3 here is CASSLGPLGTEAFF.

The chain links TRBV5-1 to TRBJ1-4. The CDR3 is made up of 14 amino acids. Per germline, CDR1 SGHRS and CDR2 YFSETQ. CDR3 sequence reads: CASRLEPGNEKLFF.

The rearrangement links TRBV29-1 to TRBJ1-2; TCRdb calls TRBD1, which cannot be checked without DNA. The CDR3 is 12 amino acids. The V gene's germline CDR1 is SQVTM and CDR2 ANQGSEA. The CDR3 sequence: CSVSEGAHGYTF.

This sequence joins TRBV3-1 and TRBJ1-5; the TCRdb D gene call, TRBD1, has no DNA to confirm it. The CDR3 runs to 14 residues. CDR1 LGHDT and CDR2 YNNKEL come from the germline V gene (reference sequence). The CDR3 is CASSDRGRNQPQHF.

V usage is TRBV5-6 and J usage is TRBJ2-1; TCRdb reports TRBD1, a call that lacks DNA to check it against. The CDR3 length is 13 residues. The germline V gene has CDR1 SGHDT and CDR2 YYEEEE. The CDR3: CASSPRVGHEQFF.

The J gene is TRBJ2-7, the V gene TRBV25-1; TCRdb's D gene call, TRBD1, goes unchecked for lack of DNA. Germline V gives CDR1 MGHDK, CDR2 SYGVNS. The CDR3 has 13 residues. CDR3 amino acids: CASRQQGSSEQYF.

The chain couples TRBV24-1 to TRBJ1-5. The CDR3 contains 14 residues. Germline lookup yields CDR1 KGHDR and CDR2 SFDVKD. The chain's CDR3 is CAPGGYYSNQPQHF.

The J gene is TRBJ2-5, the V gene TRBV6-6; TCRdb's assignment of TRBD2 cannot be checked, as there is no DNA. This CDR3 has 14 amino acids. Germline V gene lookup returns CDR1 MNHNY and CDR2 SVGAGI (reference sequence). CDR3 protein: CASSLPSEQETQYF.

V and J are TRBV6-4 and TRBJ2-1. In germline, CDR1 is MRHNA, CDR2 SNTAGT. The CDR3 sequence is 13 residues long. Here the CDR3 reads CASSDSGSFEQFF.

V and J are TRBV20-1 and TRBJ2-3; TCRdb proposes TRBD2, but this gene call is untestable without DNA. CDR3 length equals 16 residues. From germline, CDR1 is DFQATT and CDR2 SNEGSKA (reference sequence). The chain's CDR3 is CSARALLAGEYDTQYF.

This rearrangement joins TRBV6-1 to TRBJ2-2; TCRdb returns TRBD2, unconfirmable since there is no DNA. Germline V gene data show CDR1 as MNHNS and CDR2 as SASEGT. CDR3 size: 13 residues. CDR3 in amino acids: CASSDGWDGELFF.

The chain joins TRBV7-9 to TRBJ1-5; the TRBD1 assignment by TCRdb is unverifiable without DNA. The length of the CDR3 is 14 residues. CDR1 and CDR2 (germline): SEHNR, FQNEAQ (reference sequence). The CDR3 reads CASSAGQELQPQHF. Full variable domain (remainder filled in from reference TRBV7-9 and TRBJ1-5): DTGVSQNPRHKITKRGQNVTFRCDPISEHNRLYWYRQTLGQGPEFLTYFQNEAQLEKSRLLSDRFSAERPKGSFSTLEIQRTEQGDSAMYLCASSAGQELQPQHFGDGTRLSIL.

The V and J genes are TRBV5-4 and TRBJ2-2; TCRdb proposes TRBD2, but this gene call is untestable without DNA. The germline V gene has CDR1 SGHNT and CDR2 YYREEE (reference sequence). The CDR3 spans 14 residues. CDR3 protein: CATSLGGGTGELFF.